This T cell receptor beta chain was captured in a study of vaccination effects on CD4 cells after COVID-19. Study overall: Each participant was given two doses of one vaccine (BNT162b2 or mRNA-1273).

Germline V gene data show CDR1 as DFQATT and CDR2 as SNEGSKA (reference sequence). The CDR3 is 11 amino acids. The V gene lost 4 bases and the J gene lost 4 bases, with 8 bases spanning the gap. In the case of this clone: No antigen is known for it.

Assay used: immunoSEQ multiplex PCR; TCRdb lists only in-frame clones, some missing. Among fewer than 25,000 clones, 65% to 70% were seen once, and the ten largest hold roughly 12%. Viral peptide pools were used in the ViraFEST assay to expand antigen-specific CD4+ T cells, and sequencing came afterward. Isolation of CD4+ T cells took place after nine to ten days of culture. Prior SARS-CoV-2 infection was absent in the vaccine recipients, as shown by negative nucleocapsid antibodies. On both days 3 and 7, half of the culture medium was replaced with IL-2 medium. Sample: CD4+ T cells from PBMCs cultured with HCoV-NL63 spike peptides, taken before COVID-19 vaccination. The TCR was taken from a human donor who received a COVID-19 vaccine. This rearrangement joins TRBV20-1 to TRBJ2-7; D call uncertain. The CDR3 reads CSAIAGYEQYF. CDR3 nucleotides: TGCAGTGCTATTGCCGGTTACGAGCAGTACTTC.